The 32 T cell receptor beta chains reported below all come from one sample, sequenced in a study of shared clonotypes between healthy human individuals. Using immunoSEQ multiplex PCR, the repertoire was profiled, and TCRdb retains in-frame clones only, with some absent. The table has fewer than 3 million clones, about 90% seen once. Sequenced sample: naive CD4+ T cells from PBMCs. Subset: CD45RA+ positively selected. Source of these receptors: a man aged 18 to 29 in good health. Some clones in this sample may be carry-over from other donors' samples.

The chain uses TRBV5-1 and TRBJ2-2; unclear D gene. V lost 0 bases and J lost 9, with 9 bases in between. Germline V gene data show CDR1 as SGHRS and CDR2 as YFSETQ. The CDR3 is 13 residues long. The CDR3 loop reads CASSLEGVRELFF. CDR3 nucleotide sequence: TGCGCCAGCAGCTTGGAGGGTGTCAGGGAGCTGTTTTTT. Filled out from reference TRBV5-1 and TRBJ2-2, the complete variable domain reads KAGVTQTPRYLIKTRGQQVTLSCSPISGHRSVSWYQQTPGQGLQFLFEYFSETQRNKGNFPGRFSGRQFSNSRSEMNVSTLELGDSALYLCASSLEGVRELFFGEGSRLTVL.

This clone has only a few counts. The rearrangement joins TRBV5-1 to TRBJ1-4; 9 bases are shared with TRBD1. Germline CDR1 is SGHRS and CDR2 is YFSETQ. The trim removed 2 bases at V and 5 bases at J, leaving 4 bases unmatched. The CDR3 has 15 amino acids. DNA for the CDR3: TGCGCCAGCAGCTTCGCAGGGACAGGGAATGAAAAACTGTTTTTT. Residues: CASSFAGTGNEKLFF.

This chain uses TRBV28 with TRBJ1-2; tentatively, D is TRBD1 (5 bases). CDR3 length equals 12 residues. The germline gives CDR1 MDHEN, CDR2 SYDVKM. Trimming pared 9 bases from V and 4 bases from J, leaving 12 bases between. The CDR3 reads CASQGFGYGYTF. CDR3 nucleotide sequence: TGTGCCAGTCAGGGTTTTGGCTATGGCTACACCTTC.

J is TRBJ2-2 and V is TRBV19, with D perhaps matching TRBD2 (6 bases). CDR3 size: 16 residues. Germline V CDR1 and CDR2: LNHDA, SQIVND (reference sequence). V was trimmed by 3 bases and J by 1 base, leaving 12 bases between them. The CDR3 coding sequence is TGTGCCAGTAGTATCATCCCGGGACTGAACACCGGGGAGCTGTTTTTT. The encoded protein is CASSIIPGLNTGELFF. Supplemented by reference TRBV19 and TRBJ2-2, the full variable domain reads DGGITQSPKYLFRKEGQNVTLSCEQNLNHDAMYWYRQDPGQGLRLIYYSQIVNDFQKGDIAEGYSVSREKKESFPLTVTSAQKNPTAFYLCASSIIPGLNTGELFFGEGSRLTVL.

This CDR3 reads CASSADPYQPQHF. Here the CDR3 DNA reads TGCGCCAGCAGCGCAGACCCATATCAGCCCCAGCATTTT. The chain recombines TRBV5-1 with TRBJ1-5, with D hard to call. The V end was cut by 4 bases, the J end by 5 bases, with 10 bases between. This CDR3 contains 13 residues. The germline V gene encodes CDR1 SGHRS and CDR2 YFSETQ.

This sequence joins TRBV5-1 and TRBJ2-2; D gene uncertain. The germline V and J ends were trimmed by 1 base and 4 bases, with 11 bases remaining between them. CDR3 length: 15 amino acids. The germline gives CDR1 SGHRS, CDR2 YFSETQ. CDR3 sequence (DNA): TGCGCCAGCAGCTTGTTTCTAATTCCCACCGGGGAGCTGTTTTTT. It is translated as CASSLFLIPTGELFF.

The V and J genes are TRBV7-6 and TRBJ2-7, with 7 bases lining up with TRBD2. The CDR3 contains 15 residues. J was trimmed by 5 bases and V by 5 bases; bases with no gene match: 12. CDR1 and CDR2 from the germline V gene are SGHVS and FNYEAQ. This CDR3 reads CASSLTGAGVDEQYF. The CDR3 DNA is TGTGCCAGCAGCCTCACCGGGGCGGGAGTCGACGAGCAGTACTTC.

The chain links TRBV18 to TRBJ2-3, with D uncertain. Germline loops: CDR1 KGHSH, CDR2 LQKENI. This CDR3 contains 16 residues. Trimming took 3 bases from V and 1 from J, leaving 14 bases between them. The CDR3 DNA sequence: TGTGCCAGCTCACCCTCCGTAGTTGGCGGCACAGATACGCAGTATTTT. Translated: CASSPSVVGGTDTQYF.

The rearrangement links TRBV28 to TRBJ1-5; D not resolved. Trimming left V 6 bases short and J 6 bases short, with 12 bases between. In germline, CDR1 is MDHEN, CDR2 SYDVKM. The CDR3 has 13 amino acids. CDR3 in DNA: TGTGCCAGCAGGACACTCACAAGTCAGCCCCAGCATTTT. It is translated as CASRTLTSQPQHF.

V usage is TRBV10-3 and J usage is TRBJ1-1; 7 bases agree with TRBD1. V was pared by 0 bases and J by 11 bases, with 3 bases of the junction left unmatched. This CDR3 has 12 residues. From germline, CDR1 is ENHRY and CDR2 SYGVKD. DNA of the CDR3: TGTGCCATCAGTGAGTCTGACAGGGTGGCTTTCTTT. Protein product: CAISESDRVAFF.

CDR3 DNA: TGTGCCAGCAGCCCGAAGGCGACAGGCAGGGGTGAAAAACTGTTTTTT. The encoded protein is CASSPKATGRGEKLFF. The chain couples TRBV7-9 to TRBJ1-4; a weak D match, TRBD1 (6 bases). V lost 5 bases and J lost 7, with 20 bases in between. This CDR3 region has 16 residues. Germline-derived CDR1 and CDR2 are SEHNR and FQNEAQ (reference sequence).

CDR3 DNA sequence: TGTGCCAGCAGCTCCTATGGGGGAGGCTTAGGAGAGACCCAGTACTTC. Translated, it gives CASSSYGGGLGETQYF. The J gene is TRBJ2-5, the V gene TRBV27; TRBD2 might be the D (6 bases). With 6 bases removed from V and 4 bases from J, the gap between germline ends came to 21 bases. CDR1 is MNHEY, CDR2 SMNVEV, per germline (reference sequence). The CDR3 runs to 16 residues.

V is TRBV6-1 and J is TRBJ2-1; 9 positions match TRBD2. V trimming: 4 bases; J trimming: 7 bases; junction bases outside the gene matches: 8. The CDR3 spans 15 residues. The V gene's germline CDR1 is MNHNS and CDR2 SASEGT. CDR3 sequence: CASSALAGGWNEQFF. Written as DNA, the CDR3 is TGTGCCAGCAGTGCACTAGCGGGCGGGTGGAATGAGCAGTTCTTC.

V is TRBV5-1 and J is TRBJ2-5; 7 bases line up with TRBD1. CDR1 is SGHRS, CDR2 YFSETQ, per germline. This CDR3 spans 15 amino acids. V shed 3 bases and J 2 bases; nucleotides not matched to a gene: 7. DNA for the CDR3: TGCGCCAGCAGCTCCTCCCCGGGACAGCAAGAGACCCAGTACTTC. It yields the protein CASSSSPGQQETQYF.

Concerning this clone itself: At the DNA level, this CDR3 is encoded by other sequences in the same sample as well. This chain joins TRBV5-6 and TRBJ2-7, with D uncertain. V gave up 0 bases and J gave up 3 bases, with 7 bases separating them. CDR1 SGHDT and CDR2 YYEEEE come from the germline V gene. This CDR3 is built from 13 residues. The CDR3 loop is CASSLGPFYEQYF. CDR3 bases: TGTGCCAGCAGCTTGGGCCCCTTCTACGAGCAGTACTTC.

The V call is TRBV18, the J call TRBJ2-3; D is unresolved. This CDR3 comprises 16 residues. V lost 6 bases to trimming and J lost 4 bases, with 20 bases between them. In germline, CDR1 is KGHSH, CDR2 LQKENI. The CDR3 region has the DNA TGTGCCAGCTCCCCGGGTTTGGTTTTCAAAGCAGATACGCAGTATTTT. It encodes CASSPGLVFKADTQYF.

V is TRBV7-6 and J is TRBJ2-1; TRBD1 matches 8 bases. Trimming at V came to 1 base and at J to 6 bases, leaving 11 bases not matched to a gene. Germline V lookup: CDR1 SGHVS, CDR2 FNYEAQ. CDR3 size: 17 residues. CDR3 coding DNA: TGTGCCAGCAGCTTAGTAAGGTCCGGACAGGGATCCAATGAGCAGTTCTTC. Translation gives CASSLVRSGQGSNEQFF. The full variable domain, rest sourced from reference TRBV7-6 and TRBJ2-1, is GAGVSQSPRYKVTKRGQDVALRCDPISGHVSLYWYRQALGQGPEFLTYFNYEAQQDKSGLPNDRFSAERPEGSISTLTIQRTEQRDSAMYRCASSLVRSGQGSNEQFFGPGTRLTVL.

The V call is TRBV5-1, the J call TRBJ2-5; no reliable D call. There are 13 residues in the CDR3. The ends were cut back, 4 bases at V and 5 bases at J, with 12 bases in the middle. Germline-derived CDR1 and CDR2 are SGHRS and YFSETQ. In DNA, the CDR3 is TGCGCCAGCAGCGGACCCCTCGGGGAGACCCAGTACTTC. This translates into CASSGPLGETQYF.

The chain's CDR3 is CASSRAAGSETQYF. The CDR3 bases are TGCGCCAGCAGCCGGGCAGCGGGTAGTGAGACCCAGTACTTC. J is TRBJ2-5 and V is TRBV5-1, with D maybe TRBD2 (6 bases). This CDR3 is 14 amino acids long. Germline V lookup: CDR1 SGHRS, CDR2 YFSETQ. V lost 4 bases and J 5 bases, leaving 15 bases between the germline ends.

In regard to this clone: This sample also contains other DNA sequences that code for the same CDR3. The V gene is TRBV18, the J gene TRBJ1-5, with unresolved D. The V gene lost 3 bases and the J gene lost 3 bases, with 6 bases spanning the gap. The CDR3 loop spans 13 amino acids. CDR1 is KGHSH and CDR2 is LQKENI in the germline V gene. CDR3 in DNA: TGTGCCAGCTCACCGAGGGACAATCAGCCCCAGCATTTT. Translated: CASSPRDNQPQHF.

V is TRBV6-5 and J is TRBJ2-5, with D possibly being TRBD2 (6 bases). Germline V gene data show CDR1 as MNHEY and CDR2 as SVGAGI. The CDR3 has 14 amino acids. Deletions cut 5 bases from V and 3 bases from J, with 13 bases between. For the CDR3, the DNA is TGTGCCAGCAGTACCCTGTGGGGGGAAGAGACCCAGTACTTC. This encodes CASSTLWGEETQYF.

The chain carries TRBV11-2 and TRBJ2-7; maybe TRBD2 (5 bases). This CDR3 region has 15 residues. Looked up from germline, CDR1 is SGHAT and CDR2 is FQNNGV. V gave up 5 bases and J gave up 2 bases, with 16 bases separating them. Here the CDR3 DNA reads TGTGCCAGCAGCCTCACCTACGGGGTCGCCTACGAGCAGTACTTC. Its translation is CASSLTYGVAYEQYF. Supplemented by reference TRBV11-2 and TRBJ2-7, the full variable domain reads EAGVAQSPRYKIIEKRQSVAFWCNPISGHATLYWYQQILGQGPKLLIQFQNNGVVDDSQLPKDRFSAERLKGVDSTLKIQPAKLEDSAVYLCASSLTYGVAYEQYFGPGTRLTVT.

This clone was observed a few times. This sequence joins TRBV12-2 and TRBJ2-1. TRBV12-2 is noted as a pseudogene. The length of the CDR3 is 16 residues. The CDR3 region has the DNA TGTGCAAGTCGCTTAGAGGGTTTCGTGGGAAACAATGAGCAGTTCTTC. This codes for CASRLEGFVGNNEQFF.

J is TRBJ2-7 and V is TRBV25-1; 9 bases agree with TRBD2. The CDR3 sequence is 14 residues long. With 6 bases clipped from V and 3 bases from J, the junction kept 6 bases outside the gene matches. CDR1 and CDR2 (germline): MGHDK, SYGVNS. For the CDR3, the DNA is TGTGCCAGCAGCCTTAGCGGGAGTAGCTACGAGCAGTACTTC. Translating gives CASSLSGSSYEQYF.

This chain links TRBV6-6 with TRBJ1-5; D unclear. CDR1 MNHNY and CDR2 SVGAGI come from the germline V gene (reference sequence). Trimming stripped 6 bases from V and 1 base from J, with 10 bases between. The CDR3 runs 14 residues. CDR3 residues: CASSPLVSNQPQHF. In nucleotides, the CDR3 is TGTGCCAGCAGCCCCTTGGTCAGCAATCAGCCCCAGCATTTT.

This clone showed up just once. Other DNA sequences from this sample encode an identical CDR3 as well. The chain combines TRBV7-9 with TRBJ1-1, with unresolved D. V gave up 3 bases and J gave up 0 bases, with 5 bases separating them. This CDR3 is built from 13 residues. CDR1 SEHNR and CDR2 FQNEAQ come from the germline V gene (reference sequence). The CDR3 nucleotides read TGTGCCAGCAGCTTCTCCATGAACACTGAAGCTTTCTTT. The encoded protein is CASSFSMNTEAFF.

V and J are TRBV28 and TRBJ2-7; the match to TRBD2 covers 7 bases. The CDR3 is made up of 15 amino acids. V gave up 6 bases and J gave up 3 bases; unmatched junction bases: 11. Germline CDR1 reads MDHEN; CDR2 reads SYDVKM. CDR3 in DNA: TGTGCCAGCAGCCACGATGGACTAGGCGACTACGAGCAGTACTTC. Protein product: CASSHDGLGDYEQYF. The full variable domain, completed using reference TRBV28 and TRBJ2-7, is DVKVTQSSRYLVKRTGEKVFLECVQDMDHENMFWYRQDPGLGLRLIYFSYDVKMKEKGDIPEGYSVSREKKERFSLILESASTNQTSMYLCASSHDGLGDYEQYFGPGTRLTVT.

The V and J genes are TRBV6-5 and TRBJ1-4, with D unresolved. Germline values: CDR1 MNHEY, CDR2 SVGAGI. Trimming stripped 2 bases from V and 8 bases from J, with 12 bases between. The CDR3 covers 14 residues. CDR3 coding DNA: TGTGCCAGCAGTTACGGGGTGAGCCGGGAAAAACTGTTTTTT. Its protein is CASSYGVSREKLFF.

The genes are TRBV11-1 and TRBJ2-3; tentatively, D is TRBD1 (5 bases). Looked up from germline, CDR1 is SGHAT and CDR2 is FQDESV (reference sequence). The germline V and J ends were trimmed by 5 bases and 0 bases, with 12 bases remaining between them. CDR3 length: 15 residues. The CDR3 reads CASSLTVTSTDTQYF. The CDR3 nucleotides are TGTGCCAGCAGCCTGACAGTTACTAGCACAGATACGCAGTATTTT.

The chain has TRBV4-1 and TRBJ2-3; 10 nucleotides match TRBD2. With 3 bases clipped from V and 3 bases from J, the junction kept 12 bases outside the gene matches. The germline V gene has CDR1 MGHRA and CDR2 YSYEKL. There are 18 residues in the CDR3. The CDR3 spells CASSQLGLAGVETDTQYF. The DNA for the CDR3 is TGCGCCAGCAGCCAGCTTGGGCTAGCGGGAGTTGAAACAGATACGCAGTATTTT.

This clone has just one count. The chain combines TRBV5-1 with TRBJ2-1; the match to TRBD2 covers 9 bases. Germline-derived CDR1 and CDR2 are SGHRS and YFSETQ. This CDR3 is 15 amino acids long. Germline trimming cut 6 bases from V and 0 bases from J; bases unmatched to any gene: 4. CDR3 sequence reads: CASTIAGASYNEQFF. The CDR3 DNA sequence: TGCGCCAGCACCATAGCGGGAGCCTCCTACAATGAGCAGTTCTTC.

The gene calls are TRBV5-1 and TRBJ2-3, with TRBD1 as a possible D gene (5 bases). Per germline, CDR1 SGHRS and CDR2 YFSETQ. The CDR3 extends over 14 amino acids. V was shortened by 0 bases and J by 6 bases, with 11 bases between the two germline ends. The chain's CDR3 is CASSLGAGSDTQYF. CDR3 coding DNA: TGCGCCAGCAGCTTGGGGGCAGGGTCGGATACGCAGTATTTT.